The clone carrying this TCR beta chain has just a few counts. This entry belongs to a study of blood T cells in healthy people across ages. At the level of the study: Template switching picked up about one barcoded beta molecule for each two T cells.

The germline V and J ends were trimmed by 6 bases and 7 bases, with 13 bases remaining between them. The CDR3 totals 12 residues. Looked up from germline, CDR1 is DFQATT and CDR2 is SNEGSKA (reference sequence). Using a J-beta primer mix together with a sample-barcoded 5' primer, a second PCR was run for 7 to 11 cycles. Carrying 12 random nucleotides, a template-switch adaptor labeled each individual cDNA molecule. Sequencing yielded, for each sample, at least 3 million paired-end reads carrying CDR3. TCRdb re-called the 5' RACE reads with MiXCR, one entry per CDR3 protein. The sample yields 1.5 million to 2 million distinct CDR3 sequences, under 30% seen once.

This chain links TRBV20-1 with TRBJ2-1; D uncertain. Source material: blood. This receptor was identified in a woman under 40 in good health. The CDR3 coding sequence is TGCAGTGCGCCGATACCGTGGAATGAGCAGTTCTTC. Its translation: CSAPIPWNEQFF.